The 18 T cell receptor beta chains given below trace back to one sample, sequenced in a study of type 1 regulatory T cells. One entry per CDR3 protein, called by TCRdb with MiXCR from the reads. This table holds about 71,000 distinct CDR3 sequences, less than 25% found once. For these TCRs, the target antigens are not known. Broader study findings: Compared with non-Tr1 cells, Tr1 cells showed a narrower TCR repertoire.

The material sequenced was cultured type 1 regulatory T (Tr1) cells, either the whole culture or a sorted fraction (not recorded which). Source of these receptors: a human donor in good health.

A few counts support this clonotype. V is TRBV4-2 and J is TRBJ2-7; tentative D call: TRBD2 (6 bases). Germline V CDR1 and CDR2: LGHNA, YNFKEQ. The CDR3 extends over 15 amino acids. V shed 0 bases and J shed 4 bases, with 13 bases lying between them. The CDR3 bases are TGTGCCAGCAGCCAAGATCGACTCGGACTATACGAGCAGTACTTC. Translated: CASSQDRLGLYEQYF.

This clonotype was observed a single time. This sequence joins TRBV4-1 and TRBJ1-1; D possibly corresponds to TRBD1 (6 bases). The CDR3 covers 15 residues. Germline-derived CDR1 and CDR2 are MGHRA and YSYEKL. V was cut by 4 bases and J by 10 bases, with 22 bases left in between. The CDR3 DNA reads TGCGCCAGCAGCCTCTGGGGCGAAGGAGGGGGTGCAGCTTTCTTT. It encodes CASSLWGEGGGAAFF.

This clonotype was observed a few times. This chain links TRBV20-1 with TRBJ1-6, with no clear D. V lost 6 bases, J lost 5 bases, and 14 bases lay in between. The CDR3 runs to 14 residues. The germline V gene has CDR1 DFQATT and CDR2 SNEGSKA (reference sequence). The CDR3 nucleotides read TGCAGTGCCTTACCTGGACGGAATAATTCACCCCTCCACTTT. Amino acid sequence: CSALPGRNNSPLHF.

Only one count was recorded for this clonotype. The chain is built from TRBV20-1 and TRBJ1-5; 12 bases fit TRBD1. Germline-derived CDR1 and CDR2 are DFQATT and SNEGSKA (reference sequence). CDR3 length equals 15 residues. Unmatched junction bases numbered 2, after V lost 3 bases and J lost 2 bases. Here the CDR3 reads CSASGTGGRNQPQHF. The CDR3 nucleotides are TGCAGTGCTAGCGGGACAGGGGGCCGCAATCAGCCCCAGCATTTT.

This clonotype was counted many times. This sequence joins TRBV12-3 or TRBV12-4 and TRBJ2-2; 10 bases are shared with TRBD2. The J segment lost 7 bases and the V segment lost 6 bases, leaving 2 bases of the junction unmatched. This CDR3 spans 13 amino acids. CDR3 amino acids: CASSRLAGGELFF. CDR3 bases: TGTGCCAGCAGCCGACTAGCGGGCGGGGAGCTGTTTTTT.

The J gene is TRBJ1-2, the V gene TRBV12-3 or TRBV12-4; D perhaps matches TRBD1 (5 bases). The ends were cut back, 5 bases at V and 6 bases at J, with 16 bases in the middle. The CDR3 sequence is 14 residues long. The chain's CDR3 is CASSRDLALNGYTF. The CDR3 DNA follows: TGTGCCAGCAGTCGGGACCTAGCCTTAAATGGCTACACCTTC.

This clonotype was seen a few times. The V and J genes are TRBV12-3 or TRBV12-4 and TRBJ2-7; 7 bases fit TRBD2. The CDR3 loop spans 13 amino acids. With 3 bases clipped from V and 3 bases from J, the junction kept 2 bases outside the gene matches. For the CDR3, the DNA is TGTGCCAGCAGTTTGGGACTACTCTACGAGCAGTACTTC. Translated: CASSLGLLYEQYF.

The rearrangement uses TRBV20-1 and TRBJ2-3, with 8 nucleotides matching TRBD2. V dropped 6 bases and J dropped 6; count of bases not matched to a gene: 17. The CDR3 loop spans 16 amino acids. Germline V lookup: CDR1 DFQATT, CDR2 SNEGSKA (reference sequence). The CDR3 nucleotides are TGCAGTGCGGTTGACTTGTCCAGCGGGAGAGGTGATACGCAGTATTTT. It encodes CSAVDLSSGRGDTQYF.

This clonotype came up once. J is TRBJ2-1 and V is TRBV6-2 or TRBV6-3, with D possibly matching TRBD2 (6 bases). Germline-derived CDR1 and CDR2 are MNHEY and SVGEGT. The length of the CDR3 is 13 residues. V was cut by 6 bases and J by 7 bases, with 13 bases left in between. This CDR3 reads CASRSTSHNEQFF. CDR3 DNA: TGTGCCAGCAGGTCGACTAGTCATAATGAGCAGTTCTTC.

This clonotype was counted a few times. The genes are TRBV11-2 and TRBJ2-2, with 10 bases aligning to TRBD2. The germline gives CDR1 SGHAT, CDR2 FQNNGV. CDR3 size: 14 residues. V shed 5 bases, J shed 8 bases, and the junction held 5 bases outside the gene matches. The chain's CDR3 is CASSPGTSVGELFF. The DNA of the CDR3 is TGTGCCAGCAGCCCCGGGACTAGCGTGGGGGAGCTGTTTTTT.

Of note for this clonotype: One base away lies a much larger clone, so this may be a sequencing read error. In nucleotides, the CDR3 is TGCGCCAGCAGCACCACGGGAACTAACTATGGCCACACCTTC. It specifies CASSTTGTNYGHTF. The chain joins TRBV5-1 to TRBJ1-2; D gene ambiguous. Germline CDR1 reads SGHRS; CDR2 reads YFSETQ. The CDR3 has 14 residues.

The gene calls are TRBV20-1 and TRBJ2-1; D perhaps matches TRBD1 (6 bases). The germline gives CDR1 DFQATT, CDR2 SNEGSKA (reference sequence). V lost 1 base and J 12 bases, leaving 16 bases between the germline ends. The CDR3 runs to 13 residues. The CDR3 bases are TGCAGTGCTAGAGCGGCCACAGGGATCCGGCAGTTCTTC. Translating it yields CSARAATGIRQFF.

V and J are TRBV20-1 and TRBJ2-3, with D unclear. The CDR3 is 13 amino acids. Germline loops: CDR1 DFQATT, CDR2 SNEGSKA (reference sequence). V gave up 1 base and J gave up 8 bases, with 13 bases separating them. The CDR3 DNA sequence: TGCAGTGCTAGAGGACCGGCGGTAGTTACGCAGTATTTT. Translated, it gives CSARGPAVVTQYF.

This clonotype was found a few times. This chain joins TRBV6-1 and TRBJ1-5, with 7 bases aligning to TRBD1. This CDR3 comprises 14 residues. The germline V gene has CDR1 MNHNS and CDR2 SASEGT. The junction had 7 bases not matched to a gene; V was cut back by 10 bases and J by 1 base. The DNA for the CDR3 is TGTGCCACCGGGAGGGACAGCAGCAATCAGCCCCAGCATTTT. This gives the protein CATGRDSSNQPQHF.

This clonotype occurred a few times. The V gene is TRBV5-1, the J gene TRBJ1-2; D is unresolved. Germline CDR1 and CDR2: SGHRS and YFSETQ. V lost 4 bases and J 4 bases, leaving 17 bases between the germline ends. The CDR3 covers 15 residues. The CDR3 DNA reads as TGCGCCAGCAGCGAAACTACACCCCCAGGCTATGGCTACACCTTC. Amino acids: CASSETTPPGYGYTF.

The chain uses TRBV9 and TRBJ2-3, with 7 bases that match TRBD2. The V gene end was trimmed by 2 bases and the J gene end by 1 base; junction bases not matched to a gene: 7. Germline CDR1 SGDLS, CDR2 YYNGEE. The length of the CDR3 is 16 residues. In DNA, the CDR3 is TGTGCCAGCAGCGTCCTCCGGGGAGGGGGCACAGATACGCAGTATTTT. Encoded protein: CASSVLRGGGTDTQYF.

The chain couples TRBV20-1 to TRBJ2-7, with a tentative D call TRBD2 (6 bases). The CDR3 runs to 15 residues. V was pared by 6 bases and J by 5 bases, with 23 bases between. Germline assignment: CDR1 DFQATT and CDR2 SNEGSKA (reference sequence). CDR3 nucleotides: TGCAGTGCCACACCCCCCTCGGGAGTAGCGAACGAGCAGTACTTC. Translation gives CSATPPSGVANEQYF.

This chain joins TRBV11-3 and TRBJ2-2; D unresolved. The CDR3 covers 13 residues. The germline V gene has CDR1 SGHNT and CDR2 YENEEA. Trimming shortened V by 3 bases and J by 7 bases, and 9 bases separated the two germline ends. The DNA for the CDR3 is TGTGCCAGCAGCTTTACTCTGGGCGGGGAGCTGTTTTTT. As protein: CASSFTLGGELFF.